The present T cell receptor beta chain was sequenced within a study of cytomegalovirus exposure and HLA in healthy donors. Findings and caveats of the study: Most TCR sequences proved rare, with some public TCRs found in many donors.

Remarks on this clone: What it recognizes is unknown.

With 60 Vbeta and 13 Jbeta primers, the PCR was carried out. TCRdb keeps only in-frame clones here, not all; method: immunoSEQ multiplex PCR. In the table there are fewer than 200,000 clones, 73% of which are singletons. Germline V gene sequence: CDR1 MNHEY, CDR2 SVGAGI. V lost 2 bases to trimming and J lost 6 bases; unmatched junction nucleotides: 1. This CDR3 contains 14 residues. This sequence joins TRBV6-5 and TRBJ2-7; 13 positions agree with TRBD2. What was sequenced was PBMCs. This sequence originates from a woman under 30 in good health and CMV-seropositive. The CDR3: CASSYGLAGAEQYF. The DNA of the CDR3 is TGTGCCAGCAGTTACGGACTAGCGGGGGCCGAGCAGTACTTC.